This paragraph reports one T cell receptor (beta chain). Germline V gene lookup returns CDR1 SGHRS and CDR2 YFSETQ. The CDR3 runs 15 residues. The ends were cut back, 5 bases at V and 1 base at J, with 12 bases in the middle. This entry is derived from a study of control samples from healthy donors and cancer patients. Profiling relied on immunoSEQ multiplex PCR, and the TCRdb table lists in-frame clones only, not all of them. Of about 130,000 clones in the sample, 85% to 95% were seen once. Input material: PBMCs. The V and J genes are TRBV5-1 and TRBJ2-2, with TRBD2 as a possible D gene (6 bases). This clonotype originated in a man between 60 and 75 years old with colorectal cancer. The CDR3 loop reads CASRIGTENTGELFF. The CDR3 DNA is TGCGCCAGCAGAATAGGGACTGAGAACACCGGGGAGCTGTTTTTT.